This paragraph reports one TCR beta chain. The data derive from a study of cytomegalovirus exposure and HLA in healthy donors. With 4 bases removed from V and 4 bases from J, the gap between germline ends came to 15 bases. The germline V gene encodes CDR1 SQVTM and CDR2 ANQGSEA. The CDR3 extends over 14 amino acids. The study ran its PCR with 60 Vbeta and 13 Jbeta primers. The assay was immunoSEQ multiplex PCR, and TCRdb's table has in-frame clones only and misses some. The sample records over 200,000 clones, 77% being singletons. This receptor was identified in a woman aged 60-75 years in good health and CMV-seropositive. Material for sequencing was PBMCs. The chain links TRBV29-1 to TRBJ2-3, with TRBD1 as a possible D gene (6 bases). The CDR3 bases are TGCAGCGTTGTGGCAGGGGTCCTTCCAGATACGCAGTATTTT. This encodes CSVVAGVLPDTQYF.